The rows below give T cell receptor beta chains drawn from one sample of a study of blood T cell repertoires in COVID-19. Data came from immunoSEQ multiplex PCR; TCRdb stores just in-frame clones and leaves some out. This sample has 300,000 to 400,000 clones, with 87% found just once. Sequencing was done on a sample of peripheral blood. These receptor sequences come from a woman aged 45-60 years with COVID-19, enrolled during active disease. CDR3s include the opening cysteine and the closing phenylalanine or tryptophan. D genes are given only for firm matches. Not every row has a clone size; where given, it reads once, few, many or a size class.

abundance	v_gene	j_gene	d_gene	CDR3aa	CDR3nt
-	TRBV30	TRBJ1-4	-	CAWSVRANEKLFF	TGTGCCTGGAGTGTAAGAGCAAATGAAAAACTGTTTTTT
-	TRBV7-2	TRBJ2-3	-	CASRPRPGVTDTQYF	TGTGCCAGCAGGCCCCGGCCAGGGGTCACAGATACGCAGTATTTT
-	TRBV4-3	TRBJ2-7	-	CASSQDPGEGSYEQYF	TGCGCCAGCAGCCAAGATCCCGGGGAAGGAAGCTACGAGCAGTACTTC
-	TRBV30	TRBJ1-4	-	CAWSPQGRQLFF	TGTGCCTGGAGCCCCCAGGGTAGGCAACTGTTTTTT
-	TRBV6-1	TRBJ2-7	-	CASSERGWGF	TGTGCCAGCAGTGAAAGGGGCTGGGGATTC
-	TRBV7-8	TRBJ1-1	-	CASSRRGNTEAFF	TGTGCCAGCAGCCGCCGGGGGAACACTGAAGCTTTCTTT
-	TRBV9	TRBJ2-1	TRBD2	CASSSGTSGRDEQFF	TGTGCCAGCAGCTCCGGGACTAGCGGGCGGGATGAGCAGTTCTTC
-	TRBV6-1	TRBJ1-2	TRBD1	CASSATGQAAGFNGYTF	TGTGCCAGCAGTGCGACAGGACAGGCGGCGGGTTTTAATGGCTACACCTTC
-	TRBV6-5	TRBJ2-1	-	CASTRENEQFF	TGTGCCAGCACTCGGGAGAATGAGCAGTTCTTC
once	TRBV3-1/TRBV3-2	TRBJ2-3	-	CASSQDTSRNTQYF	TGTGCCAGCAGCCAAGATACTAGTCGGAATACGCAGTATTTT
-	TRBV19	TRBJ2-2	-	CASSPRQGLRRGNTGELFF	TGTGCCAGTAGCCCCCGGCAGGGTCTAAGGCGCGGGAACACCGGGGAGCTGTTTTTT
-	TRBV6-5	TRBJ2-1	TRBD2	CASSYEGLGGNEQFF	TGTGCCAGCAGTTACGAGGGACTAGGAGGGAATGAGCAGTTCTTC
-	TRBV6-1	TRBJ1-6	TRBD1	CASSVLIRQGSTNSPLHF	TGTGCCAGCAGTGTCCTGATCCGACAGGGCTCGACTAATTCACCCCTCCACTTT
-	TRBV30	TRBJ1-1	-	CAWKFTKNTEAFF	TGTGCCTGGAAATTTACTAAGAACACTGAAGCTTTCTTT
once	TRBV5-4	TRBJ2-7	TRBD1	CASSRQGYGYEQYF	TGTGCCAGCAGCCGACAGGGTTACGGGTACGAGCAGTACTTC
once	TRBV4-3	TRBJ1-1	TRBD1	CASSQGRRTGGMNTEAFF	TGCGCCAGCAGCCAAGGACGACGGACAGGGGGTATGAACACTGAAGCTTTCTTT
-	TRBV6-1	TRBJ1-5	TRBD1	CASSEGDRDNQPQHF	TGTGCCAGCAGTGAAGGGGACAGGGACAATCAGCCCCAGCATTTT